The rows below give T cell receptor beta chains drawn from one sample of a study of blood T cell repertoires in COVID-19. Using immunoSEQ multiplex PCR, the repertoire was profiled, and TCRdb retains in-frame clones only, with some absent. The sample consists of fewer than 200,000 clones, 88% of them appearing once. Sample: peripheral blood. These receptors were taken from a man aged 40-50 years with active or convalescent COVID-19. The CDR3 runs from the conserved cysteine through the conserved F or W. D genes are given only for firm matches. Size is omitted from some rows. Given values are once, few, many or a class for expanded clones.

>.|.|TRBV5-1|TRBJ1-5
TGCGCCAGCAGCCCGAGGGGGATTAGCAATCAGCCCCAGCATTTT
CASSPRGISNQPQHF
>TRBD1|once|TRBV25-1|TRBJ2-1
TGTGCCAGCAGTGACGGGACAGTCCCCCGAAATGAGCAGTTCTTC
CASSDGTVPRNEQFF
>.|.|TRBV2|TRBJ1-4
TGTGCCAGCAGGAGCACCGAGACAGCCGAAAAACTGTTTTTT
CASRSTETAEKLFF
>TRBD1|.|TRBV19|TRBJ2-1
TGTGCCAGTAGTCCCAGACAGGGTAGGTACGATGAGCAGTTCTTC
CASSPRQGRYDEQFF
>.|.|TRBV10-2|TRBJ2-4
TGCGCCAGCAGTGAGTCGAACCTTCCGGGGGCCAAAAACATTCAGTACTTC
CASSESNLPGAKNIQYF
>TRBD2|.|TRBV24-1|TRBJ2-3
TGTGCCACCAGCTCTCCTAGCGGAGATACATTAGCAGATACGCAGTATTTT
CATSSPSGDTLADTQYF
>TRBD2|few|TRBV20-1|TRBJ2-7
TGCAGTGCAAGTAGCGGGAGGGATGCCGAGCAGTACTTC
CSASSGRDAEQYF
>.|.|TRBV18|TRBJ1-2
TGTGCCAGCTCACCACTAACACAGGGCCGCTACACCTTC
CASSPLTQGRYTF
>TRBD2|.|TRBV19|TRBJ2-1
TGTGCCAGTAGTACAACTCCCGGGACTAGAAAGAGGGGCGAGCAGTTCTTC
CASSTTPGTRKRGEQFF
>.|.|TRBV5-1|TRBJ1-6
TGCGCCAGCAGCGGAATTTACCCGCCGGGAGCCGGATCACCCCTCCACTTT
CASSGIYPPGAGSPLHF
>.|once|TRBV3-1/TRBV3-2|TRBJ1-2
TGTGCCAGCAGGCCGACCATCAGGGACATTAGCATCTATGGCTACACCTTC
CASRPTIRDISIYGYTF
>TRBD2|.|TRBV28|TRBJ2-1
TGTGCCAGCAGCGGACTAGCGGGAGAACTAGCTGAGCAGTTCTTC
CASSGLAGELAEQFF
>TRBD1|.|TRBV28|TRBJ1-5
TGTGCCAGCAGCCGGGGAGGGACAGGGTCCCAGCCCCAGCATTTT
CASSRGGTGSQPQHF
>.|.|TRBV7-9|TRBJ2-7
TGTGCCAGCAGCTTAGAGGCTGGACAGCTCTACGAGCAGTACTTC
CASSLEAGQLYEQYF
>TRBD2|.|TRBV5-1|TRBJ2-7
TGCGCCAGCAGCATTAGCGGGGGTGAGCAGTACTTC
CASSISGGEQYF
>.|.|TRBV6-1|TRBJ1-6
TGTGCCAGCAGTGAAATGGAGGGCTCCTATAATTCACCCCTCCACTTT
CASSEMEGSYNSPLHF
>TRBD1|few|TRBV19|TRBJ2-1
TGTGCCAGCGATAACAGGGGGCGCCTTTACGGTGAGCAGTTCTTC
CASDNRGRLYGEQFF
>TRBD1|few|TRBV19|TRBJ1-2
TGTGCCAGTAGTAGCCCGGGACAGAACTATGGCTACACCTTC
CASSSPGQNYGYTF
>TRBD1|.|TRBV3-1/TRBV3-2|TRBJ1-2
TGTGCCAGCAGCCAAAAAGGACAGGCTCTAAACTATGGCTACACCTTC
CASSQKGQALNYGYTF
>.|.|TRBV19|TRBJ1-1
TGTGCCAGTAGATTGGCGGATAAAAACACTGAAGCTTTCTTT
CASRLADKNTEAFF
>TRBD1|.|TRBV3-1/TRBV3-2|TRBJ2-7
TGTGCCAGCGCTGAGAATCCCGGGACAGGGGGTTCCTACGAGCAGTACTTC
CASAENPGTGGSYEQYF
>.|.|TRBV7-9|TRBJ1-2
TGTGCCAGCAGCTTAGGGGTGGGGCATTTGGAAGGCTACACCTTC
CASSLGVGHLEGYTF
>.|.|TRBV21-1|TRBJ2-2
TGTGCCAGCAGCAAAGGGCGTAACGGGGCAGAGCCTACTAGCGGGAGCTGCGGCGGGGAGCTGTTTTTT
CASSKGRNGAEPTSGSCGGELFF
>TRBD1|.|TRBV12-5|TRBJ1-2
TGTGCTAGTGGCTTAGGGGACAGGGGCTCTGGCTACACCTTC
CASGLGDRGSGYTF
>.|.|TRBV19|TRBJ1-5
TGTGCCAGTCGTCAGGACGGGGGGCCACGTCAGCCCCAGCATTTT
CASRQDGGPRQPQHF
>TRBD1|few|TRBV11-2|TRBJ1-1
TGTGCCAGCAGCTCGGACAGGCTAATGAACACTGAAGCTTTCTTT
CASSSDRLMNTEAFF
>.|.|TRBV7-8|TRBJ1-1
TGTGCCAGCAGCCAGAGTCAGAACACTGAAGCTTTCTTT
CASSQSQNTEAFF
>TRBD2|.|TRBV5-5|TRBJ2-7
TGTGCCAGCAGCTTGCAAACGGCTAGCGGGGGCCACCCATACGAGCAGTACTTC
CASSLQTASGGHPYEQYF
>TRBD2|.|TRBV18|TRBJ2-3
TGTGCCAGCTCACCATTGGCGGGGGGGCCCTCAGATACGCAGTATTTT
CASSPLAGGPSDTQYF
>.|.|TRBV29-1|TRBJ1-1
TGCAGCGTTGATACTCCGGGGATGAACACTGAAGCTTTCTTT
CSVDTPGMNTEAFF
>.|.|TRBV18|TRBJ2-5
TGTGCCAGCTCACCGTTGACAGCAGAGACCCAGTACTTC
CASSPLTAETQYF
>.|few|TRBV28|TRBJ2-1
TGTGCCAGCCACCCGGGAGGACAGTTTTTTCCTGAGCAGTTCTTC
CASHPGGQFFPEQFF